These T cell receptor beta chains were read from a single sample in a study of T cell repertoires in cytomegalovirus infection. Each CDR3 protein is one row after TCRdb ran MiXCR on the reads. This table holds about 770,000 distinct CDR3 sequences, about 27% found once. These receptors' antigens are unknown. This material consisted of cultured CD8+ T cells from PBMCs, taken from culture after CMV antigen stimulation. The origin of the receptors is a human donor in good health (CMV status not recorded). Some clones in this sample may be carry-over from other donors' samples. Each CDR3 is given without its conserved first and last residue.

CDR3 length: 13
J gene: TRBJ1-5
V gene: TRBV28
CDR3 protein: ASSLLLSNNQPQH

CDR3 length: 14
J gene: TRBJ2-2
V gene: TRBV10-3
CDR3 protein: AISEVVAGNTGELF

CDR3 length: 13
J gene: TRBJ1-1
V gene: TRBV19
CDR3 protein: ASREGGGRRTEAF

CDR3 length: 14
J gene: TRBJ2-1
V gene: TRBV20-1
CDR3 protein: SARPQGTTTYNEQF

CDR3 length: 13
J gene: TRBJ2-1
V gene: TRBV7-6
CDR3 protein: ASSLGGGARDEQF

CDR3 length: 13
J gene: TRBJ1-1
V gene: TRBV4-1
CDR3 protein: ASSPPGGLNTEAF

CDR3 length: 20
J gene: TRBJ2-3
V gene: TRBV11-2
CDR3 protein: ASSLQGGPTSGARRGSDTQY

CDR3 length: 9
J gene: TRBJ1-1
V gene: TRBV29-1
CDR3 protein: SVTGGTEAF

CDR3 length: 10
J gene: TRBJ2-5
V gene: TRBV6-2/TRBV6-3
CDR3 protein: ASSYQQETQY

CDR3 length: 12
J gene: TRBJ2-7
V gene: TRBV27
CDR3 protein: ASSFGQGTYEQY

CDR3 length: 13
J gene: TRBJ1-1
V gene: TRBV6-5
CDR3 protein: ASSWGSRANTEAF

CDR3 length: 13
J gene: TRBJ2-7
V gene: TRBV10-3
CDR3 protein: AISESSPSRYEQY

CDR3 length: 13
J gene: TRBJ1-2
V gene: TRBV6-1
CDR3 protein: ASSPRDHSNYGYT

CDR3 length: 15
J gene: TRBJ2-2
V gene: TRBV12-3/TRBV12-4
CDR3 protein: ASSLALRLDSTGELF

CDR3 length: 14
J gene: TRBJ2-2
V gene: TRBV20-1
CDR3 protein: SARDAPAGLTGELF

CDR3 length: 13
J gene: TRBJ1-1
V gene: TRBV6-6
CDR3 protein: ASSSRGWESTEAF

CDR3 length: 14
J gene: TRBJ2-2
V gene: TRBV7-7
CDR3 protein: ASSTPPRKATGELF

CDR3 length: 13
J gene: TRBJ1-5
V gene: TRBV6-6
CDR3 protein: ASNPRQGAVQPQH

CDR3 length: 14
J gene: TRBJ2-1
V gene: TRBV10-3
CDR3 protein: AISESRDRGLLEQF

CDR3 length: 13
J gene: TRBJ1-2
V gene: TRBV7-9
CDR3 protein: ASSPSKTGTDGYT

CDR3 length: 11
J gene: TRBJ1-2
V gene: TRBV3-1
CDR3 protein: ASSTDADYGYT

CDR3 length: 13
J gene: TRBJ2-2
V gene: TRBV6-5
CDR3 protein: ASSPFSLNTGELF

CDR3 length: 14
J gene: TRBJ2-4
V gene: TRBV7-8
CDR3 protein: ASSSRQGLAKNIQY

CDR3 length: 12
J gene: TRBJ2-1
V gene: TRBV5-1
CDR3 protein: ASSNRERGSEQF

CDR3 length: 14
J gene: TRBJ2-2
V gene: TRBV7-3
CDR3 protein: ASSPSTQLATGELF

CDR3 length: 13
J gene: TRBJ2-1
V gene: TRBV7-2
CDR3 protein: ASSLPGGWDNEQF

CDR3 length: 12
J gene: TRBJ2-5
V gene: TRBV5-1
CDR3 protein: ASSNGQGEETQY

CDR3 length: 12
J gene: TRBJ2-7
V gene: TRBV6-6
CDR3 protein: ASSDRGQQYEQY

CDR3 length: 16
J gene: TRBJ2-3
V gene: TRBV7-6
CDR3 protein: ASSPPLLRGEGTDTQY

CDR3 length: 12
J gene: TRBJ2-7
V gene: TRBV4-1
CDR3 protein: ASSQDMSGYEQY

CDR3 length: 11
J gene: TRBJ2-1
V gene: TRBV27
CDR3 protein: ASSGDYNNEQF

CDR3 length: 12
J gene: TRBJ1-5
V gene: TRBV7-2
CDR3 protein: ASSQEGEGQPQH

CDR3 length: 13
J gene: TRBJ1-1
V gene: TRBV19
CDR3 protein: ASSPSGTGRTEAF

CDR3 length: 16
J gene: TRBJ1-5
V gene: TRBV12-3/TRBV12-4
CDR3 protein: ASRPTGGLVGSNQPQH

CDR3 length: 12
J gene: TRBJ1-1
V gene: TRBV7-2
CDR3 protein: ASSRTGIGAEAF

CDR3 length: 9
J gene: TRBJ2-7
V gene: TRBV7-9
CDR3 protein: ASSDNEEQY

CDR3 length: 12
J gene: TRBJ1-2
V gene: TRBV19
CDR3 protein: ASKSSAYWDGYT

CDR3 length: 11
J gene: TRBJ2-7
V gene: TRBV12-3/TRBV12-4
CDR3 protein: ASGHSSSYEQY

CDR3 length: 10
J gene: TRBJ2-1
V gene: TRBV6-1
CDR3 protein: ASTGVFNEQF

CDR3 length: 11
J gene: TRBJ2-3
V gene: TRBV27
CDR3 protein: ASRQIFTDTQY

CDR3 length: 16
J gene: TRBJ1-6
V gene: TRBV20-1
CDR3 protein: SAERGQGASSYNSPLH

CDR3 length: 10
J gene: TRBJ1-1
V gene: TRBV6-5
CDR3 protein: ASRDSDAEAF

CDR3 length: 13
J gene: TRBJ1-6
V gene: TRBV6-6
CDR3 protein: ASSRLVPGPASLH

CDR3 length: 13
J gene: TRBJ2-7
V gene: TRBV7-9
CDR3 protein: ASSSGGAASYEQY

CDR3 length: 12
J gene: TRBJ2-1
V gene: TRBV27
CDR3 protein: ASNSGPGWNEQF

CDR3 length: 12
J gene: TRBJ2-2
V gene: TRBV20-1
CDR3 protein: SATLAEGTGELF

CDR3 length: 13
J gene: TRBJ2-5
V gene: TRBV6-1
CDR3 protein: ASSELRRVGETQY

CDR3 length: 11
J gene: TRBJ2-5
V gene: TRBV27
CDR3 protein: ASSFHSQETQY

CDR3 length: 11
J gene: TRBJ2-1
V gene: TRBV4-3
CDR3 protein: ASSQVLDRKQF

CDR3 length: 14
J gene: TRBJ2-6
V gene: TRBV20-1
CDR3 protein: SARDRGPAGANVLT